This T cell receptor beta chain originates from a study of T cell responses to AZD1222 COVID-19 vaccine. Germline lookup yields CDR1 KGHSH and CDR2 LQKENI. The CDR3 contains 16 residues. V was pared by 3 bases and J by 1 base, with 15 bases between. Measured with immunoSEQ multiplex PCR; TCRdb has only the in-frame clones, and not every one. The table has around 160,000 clones, more than 70% seen once. This TCR was recovered from an adult in good health. The sample consisted of peripheral blood, taken on day 0 of AZD1222 vaccination. The rearrangement joins TRBV18 to TRBJ1-2; D possibly corresponds to TRBD1 (5 bases). The CDR3 region has the DNA TGTGCCAGCTCACCTCGACCAGGGCGTAGTAACTATGGCTACACCTTC. This translates into CASSPRPGRSNYGYTF.